This T cell receptor (beta chain) was sequenced for a study of blood T cells in healthy people across ages. The CDR3 has 15 amino acids. With 2 bases removed from V and 3 bases from J, the gap between germline ends came to 11 bases. Germline assignment: CDR1 MNHNS and CDR2 SASEGT. Sample-barcoded 5' priming and a J-beta primer mix drove a second PCR of roughly 6 to 12 cycles. Tags on each cDNA molecule came from a template-switch adaptor with 12 random nucleotides. In TCRdb, the 5' RACE reads were re-called with MiXCR into one record per CDR3 protein. The sample has 650,000 to 700,000 distinct CDR3 sequences; approximately 52% are singletons.

This chain uses TRBV6-1 with TRBJ1-5; no definite D call. The sample was blood. This clonotype was obtained from a woman older than 75 in good health. The CDR3 sequence is CASSENGALNQPQHF. CDR3 nucleotide sequence: TGTGCCAGCAGTGAAAATGGAGCACTCAATCAGCCCCAGCATTTT.